This T cell receptor beta chain was captured by sequencing in a study of cytomegalovirus exposure and HLA in healthy donors. About the study: The 120 or so validation repertoires were produced on the same platform as the roughly 660 repertoires of the first cohort. This was reported in a later analysis.

Data came from immunoSEQ multiplex PCR; TCRdb stores just in-frame clones and leaves some out. The sample includes under 250,000 clones, 85% to 90% of them seen just once. Study results and caveats: TCR sequences were mostly rare, though some public TCRs occurred in many donors. The finding came from a later analysis; first-cohort TCR clusters tended to co-occur in the 90 to 150 validation repertoires. The study flagged some 180 TCR beta chains as cytomegalovirus-associated.

Trimming took 2 bases from V and 14 from J, leaving 10 bases between them. The germline gives CDR1 MNHEY, CDR2 SMNVEV (reference sequence). The CDR3 spans 12 residues. This clone was observed a handful of times. Its antigen is still unknown. The chain joins TRBV27 to TRBJ1-6; D remains ambiguous. The sequence was collected from a young man in good health and CMV-seronegative. Sequencing input: PBMCs. The CDR3 reads CASSLGNGALHF. Written as DNA, the CDR3 is TGTGCCAGCAGTTTAGGGAACGGGGCCCTCCACTTT.